The clone carrying this T cell receptor (beta chain) was recorded only once. The data originate from a study of blood T cell repertoires in COVID-19. Study summary: Sources were T cells, B-cell-depleted T cells, or PBMCs; the material itself was cDNA or gDNA.

CDR1 and CDR2 from the germline V gene are SQVTM and ANQGSEA. V was clipped by 7 bases and J by 0 bases; unmatched bases: 6. This CDR3 comprises 14 residues. In the original processing: Amplification from reference gene primers served as the basis for estimated nucleated cell counts. Some clones are missing from TCRdb's copy, which holds only in-frame ones; the method was immunoSEQ multiplex PCR. That table is the source of V, J and clone size, and D and trimming were worked out from the DNA. The sample holds tens of thousands of clones; approximately 84% are singletons and the top ten take approximately 13%.

The V and J genes are TRBV29-1 and TRBJ2-1, with 7 bases aligning to TRBD2. This clonotype was sampled from a human donor in a cohort sampled during active COVID-19. Sequencing was carried out using peripheral blood. CDR3 in amino acids: CSGKGGSSYNEQFF. The CDR3 nucleotides are TGCAGCGGAAAGGGAGGGAGCTCCTACAATGAGCAGTTCTTC.